Reported below is one T cell receptor (beta chain). Its antigen remains unidentified. The sample is drawn from a study of shared clonotypes between healthy human individuals. Study-wide findings and caveats: Sorted-subset sequencing, rarefaction showed, was incomplete despite large depth.

The CDR3 length is 11 residues. V was clipped by 10 bases and J by 2 bases, with 9 bases between them. Germline lookup yields CDR1 SGDLS and CDR2 YYNGEE. Measured with immunoSEQ multiplex PCR; TCRdb has only the in-frame clones, and not every one. In the table there are roughly 1,500,000 clones, nearly 99% of which are singletons. This sequence joins TRBV9 and TRBJ1-2, with no clear D. The receptor was derived from a young man in good health. The specimen was naive CD4+ T cells sorted from blood. Subset of the sample: CD45RA+ positively selected. The chain's CDR3 is CASYRNYGYTF. For the CDR3, the DNA is TGTGCCTCTTATAGAAACTATGGCTACACCTTC.